The 29 T cell receptor beta chains below all came from one sample that was sequenced in a study of blood T cell repertoires in COVID-19. Assay: immunoSEQ multiplex PCR; the TCRdb copy retains only in-frame clones and omits some. The sample consists of 130,000 to 150,000 clones, 85% of them appearing once. Specimen: peripheral blood. These receptors were taken from a human donor with acute or convalescent COVID-19. The donor label of this sample is uncertain.

The J gene is TRBJ1-1, the V gene TRBV19; D may be TRBD1 (6 bases). Germline V gene lookup returns CDR1 LNHDA and CDR2 SQIVND (reference sequence). V lost 5 bases to trimming and J lost 0 bases, with 10 bases between them. The CDR3 loop spans 14 amino acids. This CDR3 is CASSSGQLNTEAFF. The CDR3 DNA reads TGTGCCAGTAGTTCGGGACAACTGAACACTGAAGCTTTCTTT.

The chain couples TRBV6-2 or TRBV6-3 to TRBJ1-5; tentatively, D is TRBD1 (5 bases). There are 13 residues in the CDR3. The V end was cut by 2 bases, the J end by 6 bases, with 8 bases between. Germline V gene data show CDR1 as MNHEY and CDR2 as SVGEGT. The CDR3 spells CASSYDDSQPQHF. The CDR3 DNA follows: TGTGCCAGCAGTTACGATGACAGTCAGCCCCAGCATTTT.

The chain employs TRBV9 and TRBJ2-7; 13 nucleotides align to TRBD2. CDR1 and CDR2 from the germline V gene are SGDLS and YYNGEE. The CDR3 runs 15 residues. V dropped 4 bases and J dropped 7; count of bases not matched to a gene: 8. For the CDR3, the DNA is TGTGCCAGCAGCCCGAGACTAGCGGGAGGTAAAGAGCAGTACGTC. It specifies CASSPRLAGGKEQYV.

The chain employs TRBV5-1 and TRBJ1-5; tentatively, D is TRBD1 (5 bases). The CDR3 is made up of 13 amino acids. The germline V gene has CDR1 SGHRS and CDR2 YFSETQ. The V gene lost 0 bases and the J gene lost 6 bases, with 7 bases spanning the gap. CDR3 amino acids: CASSLGGAQPQHF. The CDR3 coding sequence is TGCGCCAGCAGCTTGGGTGGGGCTCAGCCCCAGCATTTT.

The chain couples TRBV6-5 to TRBJ1-1, with 7 bases identical to TRBD1. Trimming cost V 5 bases and J 2 bases; bases outside gene matches: 5. From germline, CDR1 is MNHEY and CDR2 SVGAGI. This CDR3 is 14 amino acids long. The CDR3, as DNA: TGTGCCAGCAGTAAGGGGACAGACAACACTGAAGCTTTCTTT. Encoded protein: CASSKGTDNTEAFF.

The chain couples TRBV19 to TRBJ1-4; 7 nucleotides agree with TRBD1. There are 16 residues in the CDR3. The V segment lost 5 bases and the J segment 4 bases; nucleotides outside the gene matches: 10. Germline V CDR1 and CDR2: LNHDA, SQIVND (reference sequence). The CDR3 nucleotides read TGTGCCAGTAGTGGGGGACGGGCAGGGGGTAATGAAAAACTGTTTTTT. Translation: CASSGGRAGGNEKLFF. Based on the CDR3 plus reference TRBV19 and TRBJ1-4, the full variable domain is DGGITQSPKYLFRKEGQNVTLSCEQNLNHDAMYWYRQDPGQGLRLIYYSQIVNDFQKGDIAEGYSVSREKKESFPLTVTSAQKNPTAFYLCASSGGRAGGNEKLFFGSGTQLSVL.

The genes are TRBV7-9 and TRBJ1-1, with 7 bases matching TRBD1. CDR1 SEHNR and CDR2 FQNEAQ come from the germline V gene (reference sequence). J gave up 0 bases and V 5 bases, and 9 bases lay outside the gene matches. CDR3 length equals 16 residues. CDR3 coding DNA: TGTGCCAGCAGCCGACAGGGAGCATTACTGAACACTGAAGCTTTCTTT. As protein: CASSRQGALLNTEAFF.

The rearrangement uses TRBV3-1 (or the pseudogene TRBV3-2) and TRBJ2-7; D is unclear. This CDR3 has 13 residues. V gave up 3 bases and J gave up 2 bases, with 8 bases separating them. Germline loops: CDR1 LGHDT, CDR2 YNNKEL (reference sequence). The CDR3 protein is CASSHVIAYEQYF. The CDR3 DNA follows: TGTGCCAGCAGCCACGTAATTGCCTACGAGCAGTACTTC.

The chain carries TRBV5-1 and TRBJ1-2, with a tentative D call TRBD1 (5 bases). V lost 0 bases and J lost 5, with 8 bases in between. Germline CDR1 reads SGHRS; CDR2 reads YFSETQ. The CDR3 is 13 amino acids. CDR3 protein: CASSLGQTYGYTF. CDR3 sequence (DNA): TGCGCCAGCAGCTTGGGACAGACGTATGGCTACACCTTC. Drawing the rest from reference TRBV5-1 and TRBJ1-2, the complete variable domain is KAGVTQTPRYLIKTRGQQVTLSCSPISGHRSVSWYQQTPGQGLQFLFEYFSETQRNKGNFPGRFSGRQFSNSRSEMNVSTLELGDSALYLCASSLGQTYGYTFGSGTRLTVV.

This rearrangement joins TRBV6-2 or TRBV6-3 to TRBJ2-7; D is perhaps TRBD2 (6 bases). This CDR3 has 12 residues. The V gene lost 5 bases and the J gene lost 9 bases, with 14 bases spanning the gap. Looked up from germline, CDR1 is MNHEY and CDR2 is SVGEGT. CDR3 sequence reads: CASSTGGVAQYF. The CDR3 coding sequence is TGTGCCAGCAGTACCGGAGGGGTTGCGCAGTACTTC.

As to this clone: Distinct nucleotide sequences in the sample also encode this CDR3. V gene TRBV4-1 combines with J gene TRBJ2-7; 7 positions match TRBD1. Trimming removed 3 bases from V and 2 bases from J; junction bases left unmatched: 1. CDR3 size: 13 residues. The germline V gene has CDR1 MGHRA and CDR2 YSYEKL. CDR3 loop: CASSQGQPYEQYF. The CDR3 DNA is TGCGCCAGCAGCCAGGGACAGCCCTACGAGCAGTACTTC.

V usage is TRBV19 and J usage is TRBJ1-2, with D possibly TRBD1 on 6 matching bases. Germline-derived CDR1 and CDR2 are LNHDA and SQIVND (reference sequence). Trimming cost V 7 bases and J 2 bases, with 11 bases left between them. CDR3 size: 13 residues. The CDR3 spells CASNHGQNYGYTF. CDR3 DNA: TGTGCCAGTAACCATGGACAGAACTATGGCTACACCTTC.

As for this clone: Within the sample, other DNA sequences also encode this same CDR3. The chain carries TRBV7-3 and TRBJ2-3; TRBD1 is a possible D gene (5 bases). The CDR3 is 12 residues long. The germline V gene has CDR1 SGHTA and CDR2 FQGTGA. V gave up 5 bases and J gave up 3 bases, with 6 bases separating them. The CDR3 sequence is CASSPGTDTQYF. CDR3 in DNA: TGTGCCAGCAGCCCAGGGACAGATACGCAGTATTTT.

This clone was counted only a few times. The V and J genes are TRBV28 and TRBJ1-1; 9 positions agree with TRBD1. CDR1 and CDR2 (germline): MDHEN, SYDVKM. V was clipped by 5 bases and J by 0 bases; unmatched bases: 7. The CDR3 contains 16 residues. CDR3 sequence: CASSPGTGFMNTEAFF. DNA for the CDR3: TGTGCCAGCAGTCCCGGGACAGGGTTCATGAACACTGAAGCTTTCTTT.

J is TRBJ2-2 and V is TRBV2, with 8 bases lining up with TRBD2. Germline-derived CDR1 and CDR2 are SNHLY and FYNNEI. The trim removed 5 bases at V and 6 bases at J, leaving 8 bases unmatched. CDR3 size: 15 residues. CDR3 DNA: TGTGCCAGCAGTAGTGATAGCGGGGTAGCCGGGGAGCTGTTTTTT. It yields the protein CASSSDSGVAGELFF.

The rearrangement uses TRBV19 and TRBJ2-5; the D gene is possibly TRBD2 (5 bases). CDR1 is LNHDA, CDR2 SQIVND, per germline (reference sequence). The CDR3 is 14 amino acids. With 2 bases removed from V and 1 base from J, the gap between germline ends came to 8 bases. CDR3 DNA sequence: TGTGCCAGTAGTATATGGGAGTCCCAAGAGACCCAGTACTTC. Its protein is CASSIWESQETQYF.

This clone was detected only once. The chain uses TRBV6-2 or TRBV6-3 and TRBJ2-1, with TRBD2 identical over 13 bases. This CDR3 is built from 15 residues. The germline CDR1 and CDR2 sequences are MNHEY and SVGEGT. V trimming: 5 bases; J trimming: 9 bases; junction bases outside the gene matches: 7. The CDR3 loop is CASSQGLAGASEQFF. The CDR3 region has the DNA TGTGCCAGCAGTCAAGGACTAGCGGGAGCTAGTGAGCAGTTCTTC.

The V and J genes are TRBV28 and TRBJ1-6, with 8 bases matching TRBD1. V lost 6 bases and J lost 8; bases outside the gene matches: 6. This CDR3 comprises 14 residues. Germline V gives CDR1 MDHEN, CDR2 SYDVKM. The CDR3 loop is CASSETGDYSPLHF. The CDR3, as DNA: TGTGCCAGCAGCGAGACAGGGGATTATTCACCCCTCCACTTT. Full variable domain (outside the CDR3, taken from reference TRBV28 and TRBJ1-6): DVKVTQSSRYLVKRTGEKVFLECVQDMDHENMFWYRQDPGLGLRLIYFSYDVKMKEKGDIPEGYSVSREKKERFSLILESASTNQTSMYLCASSETGDYSPLHFGNGTRLTVT.

About this clone: Different DNA sequences within this sample yield the same CDR3. The chain recombines TRBV30 with TRBJ1-3; D possibly corresponds to TRBD1 (6 bases). Trimming left V 0 bases short and J 3 bases short, with 9 bases between. Per the germline V gene, CDR1 is GTSNPN and CDR2 is SVGIG (reference sequence). The CDR3 loop spans 14 amino acids. The CDR3 DNA reads TGTGCCTGGAGTGTATCAGGGGATGGAAACACCATATATTTT. It translates to CAWSVSGDGNTIYF.

V usage is TRBV6-5 and J usage is TRBJ2-7; 9 nucleotides match TRBD1. V dropped 6 bases and J dropped 4; count of bases not matched to a gene: 10. The CDR3 covers 15 residues. Germline lookup yields CDR1 MNHEY and CDR2 SVGAGI. CDR3 sequence: CASSFEGQGWYEQYF. The CDR3 DNA reads TGTGCCAGCAGCTTCGAGGGACAGGGATGGTACGAGCAGTACTTC.

The chain has TRBV5-6 and TRBJ1-2; no definite D call. This CDR3 is built from 14 residues. Looked up from germline, CDR1 is SGHDT and CDR2 is YYEEEE. The V end lost 0 bases, the J end lost 6 bases, and 12 bases lay between the germline ends. This chain's CDR3 is CASSLATPRDGYTF. CDR3 coding DNA: TGTGCCAGCAGCTTGGCGACACCGAGAGATGGCTACACCTTC.

This clone was recorded once. The chain links TRBV4-2 to TRBJ1-6; no reliable D call. The CDR3 runs 15 residues. Per the germline V gene, CDR1 is LGHNA and CDR2 is YNFKEQ. Trimming left V 1 base short and J 11 bases short, with 15 bases between. The CDR3, as DNA: TGTGCCAGCAGCCAAGTTAGGCAGACGGAGGCACCCCTCCACTTT. It is translated as CASSQVRQTEAPLHF.

This chain uses TRBV4-2 with TRBJ1-6, with D perhaps TRBD1 (6 bases). CDR3 length: 16 amino acids. V lost 0 bases and J 7 bases, leaving 13 bases between the germline ends. CDR1 is LGHNA and CDR2 is YNFKEQ in the germline V gene. The CDR3 protein is CASSQDYYRENSPLHF. DNA of the CDR3: TGTGCCAGCAGCCAAGATTATTACAGGGAAAATTCACCCCTCCACTTT.

CDR3 nucleotides: TGTGCCAGCAGCTTAGGGGCGAGAAACAATCAGCCCCAGCATTTT. Translation gives CASSLGARNNQPQHF. The J gene is TRBJ1-5, the V gene TRBV7-8; D is uncertain. The V end lost 1 base, the J end lost 3 bases, and 10 bases lay between the germline ends. The CDR3 runs to 15 residues. CDR1 is SGHVS, CDR2 FQNEAQ, per germline.

This clone was seen more than once but under ten times. The V and J genes are TRBV4-3 and TRBJ1-5; 9 bases agree with TRBD1. Trimming cost V 0 bases and J 6 bases; bases outside gene matches: 9. CDR1 LGHNA and CDR2 YSLEER come from the germline V gene. The CDR3 has 17 amino acids. The CDR3 is CASSQDLQQGAGQPQHF. The CDR3 coding sequence is TGCGCCAGCAGCCAAGATCTACAACAGGGGGCTGGTCAGCCCCAGCATTTT.

This chain links TRBV5-1 with TRBJ2-3; possibly TRBD2 for D (7 bases). CDR1 and CDR2 from the germline V gene are SGHRS and YFSETQ. The V end lost 1 base, the J end lost 6 bases, and 21 bases lay between the germline ends. This CDR3 is built from 17 residues. The CDR3 nucleotides read TGCGCCAGCAGCTTGCGACGTACCCGGGGGGCGGGGGATACGCAGTATTTT. Protein sequence: CASSLRRTRGAGDTQYF.

The chain has TRBV7-8 and TRBJ1-2; a possible D gene is TRBD1 (5 bases). This CDR3 is 17 amino acids long. V was pared by 0 bases and J by 5 bases, with 19 bases between. Germline CDR1 SGHVS, CDR2 FQNEAQ. The CDR3 protein is CASSLAGSRSGWYGYTF. The DNA for the CDR3 is TGTGCCAGCAGCTTAGCGGGCAGCCGATCAGGGTGGTATGGCTACACCTTC. Variable domain in full (rest from reference TRBV7-8 and TRBJ1-2): GAGVSQSPRYKVAKRGQDVALRCDPISGHVSLFWYQQALGQGPEFLTYFQNEAQLDKSGLPSDRFFAERPEGSVSTLKIQRTQQEDSAVYLCASSLAGSRSGWYGYTFGSGTRLTVV.

In this sample, this clone turned up a few times. The V and J genes are TRBV6-5 and TRBJ1-1; D gene uncertain. CDR1 and CDR2 (germline): MNHEY, SVGAGI. V was trimmed by 4 bases and J by 11 bases, leaving 14 bases between them. CDR3 length: 12 amino acids. For the CDR3, the DNA is TGTGCCAGCAGTTCCGACTACATGGGCGCTTTCTTT. Protein sequence: CASSSDYMGAFF.

The J gene is TRBJ1-2, the V gene TRBV3-1 (or the pseudogene TRBV3-2), with 9 bases aligning to TRBD1. Germline-derived CDR1 and CDR2 are LGHDT and YNNKEL (reference sequence). J was trimmed by 7 bases and V by 6 bases; bases with no gene match: 9. CDR3 length: 14 amino acids. The CDR3 loop is CASRQPGQGGGYTF. The CDR3 nucleotides read TGTGCCAGCAGGCAACCGGGACAGGGAGGTGGCTACACCTTC.